This TCR beta chain was sequenced during a study of CD8 T cells in Susac syndrome. Random hexamers served to reverse transcribe roughly 0.45 to 1 ug RNA. TCRdb independently ran MiXCR on the immunoSEQ multiplex PCR reads; one entry per CDR3 protein. The repertoire has about 150,000 distinct CDR3 sequences, approximately 94% of them found once; the top ten carry roughly 0.19%. With 1 base removed from V and 8 bases from J, the gap between germline ends came to 8 bases. Germline values: CDR1 SEHNR, CDR2 FQNEAQ (reference sequence). This CDR3 is built from 12 residues. In blood CD8+ and CD4+ T cells, TCR beta underwent sequencing. The multiple sclerosis controls comprised treatment-naive patients whose relapsing-remitting disease was stable or active.

The TCR originated in a human donor with multiple sclerosis. V gene TRBV7-9 combines with J gene TRBJ1-1; the D is unclear. Material: CD8+ T cells from PBMCs. The CDR3 region has the DNA TGTGCCAGCAGCTTAGTTAGGGTGGAAGCTTTCTTT. It is translated as CASSLVRVEAFF. Full variable domain (rest looked up from reference TRBV7-9 and TRBJ1-1): DTGVSQNPRHKITKRGQNVTFRCDPISEHNRLYWYRQTLGQGPEFLTYFQNEAQLEKSRLLSDRFSAERPKGSFSTLEIQRTEQGDSAMYLCASSLVRVEAFFGQGTRLTVV.